This T cell receptor (beta chain) emerged from a study of T cells in Graves' hyperthyroidism and ophthalmopathy. The source material, RNA transcripts, was used to amplify TCR beta CDR3 regions. Researchers ran a first-round RT-PCR on the TCR CDR3 using the HTBI primer set. TCRdb independently ran MiXCR on the multiplex PCR reads; one entry per CDR3 protein. The table records 600,000 to 650,000 distinct CDR3 sequences, around 21% of them present only once. Germline trimming cut 5 bases from V and 6 bases from J; bases unmatched to any gene: 10. This CDR3 region has 17 residues. Per the germline V gene, CDR1 is MDHEN and CDR2 is SYDVKM.

The rearrangement joins TRBV28 to TRBJ2-1; 13 bases agree with TRBD2. The receptor comes from a man in his thirties or forties with Graves' ophthalmopathy. The material sequenced was blood. CDR3 amino acids: CASSQIRLAGGPNEQFF. The CDR3 DNA follows: TGTGCCAGCAGTCAAATTCGACTAGCGGGAGGTCCCAATGAGCAGTTCTTC.